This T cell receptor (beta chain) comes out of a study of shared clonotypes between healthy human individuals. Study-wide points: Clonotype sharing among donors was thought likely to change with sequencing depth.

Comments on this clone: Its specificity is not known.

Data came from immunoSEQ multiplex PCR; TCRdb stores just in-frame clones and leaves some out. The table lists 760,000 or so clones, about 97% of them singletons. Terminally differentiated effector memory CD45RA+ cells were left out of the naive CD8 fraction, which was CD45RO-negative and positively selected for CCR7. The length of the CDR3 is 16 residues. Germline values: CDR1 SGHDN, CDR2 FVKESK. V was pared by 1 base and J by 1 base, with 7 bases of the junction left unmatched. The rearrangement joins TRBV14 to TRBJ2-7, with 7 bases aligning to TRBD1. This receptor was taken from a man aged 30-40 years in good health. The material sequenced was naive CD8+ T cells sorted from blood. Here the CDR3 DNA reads TGTGCCAGCAGCCAAGTCGGACAGGTCGAGTCCTACGAGCAGTACTTC. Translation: CASSQVGQVESYEQYF.